Presented here are 22 T cell receptor beta chains from one specimen sequenced in a study of blood T cell repertoires in COVID-19. Generated by immunoSEQ multiplex PCR, the TCRdb table keeps only in-frame clones and is missing some. The sample carries 250,000 or so clones, approximately 86% recorded once. Material: peripheral blood. These receptors all come from a man aged 30-40 years with active or convalescent COVID-19.

The chain employs TRBV19 and TRBJ2-2; D unresolved. The CDR3 is 14 amino acids. Deletions cut 6 bases from V and 1 base from J, with 9 bases between. From germline, CDR1 is LNHDA and CDR2 SQIVND (reference sequence). CDR3 bases: TGTGCCAGTAGGCGAACTAAGAACACCGGGGAGCTGTTTTTT. It yields the protein CASRRTKNTGELFF.

The chain employs TRBV7-3 and TRBJ2-5, with D tentatively TRBD1 (5 bases). The germline V and J ends were trimmed by 0 bases and 5 bases, with 10 bases remaining between them. From germline, CDR1 is SGHTA and CDR2 FQGTGA. CDR3 length equals 14 residues. The CDR3 reads CASSLTLGDETQYF. CDR3 sequence (DNA): TGTGCCAGCAGCTTAACGTTAGGGGATGAGACCCAGTACTTC.

Notes on this clone: The sample carries other DNA sequences with the same CDR3. The chain recombines TRBV10-3 with TRBJ1-2, with a tentative D call TRBD1 (5 bases). Germline lookup yields CDR1 ENHRY and CDR2 SYGVKD. The CDR3 consists of 15 residues. V was shortened by 2 bases and J by 2 bases, with 12 bases between the two germline ends. CDR3 sequence: CAISEGGGTNYGYTF. The CDR3 DNA reads TGTGCCATCAGTGAGGGCGGGGGGACGAACTATGGCTACACCTTC.

The chain has TRBV9 and TRBJ1-1; no definite D call. Germline V CDR1 and CDR2: SGDLS, YYNGEE. V dropped 3 bases and J dropped 2 bases, with 11 bases sitting between them. CDR3 length: 14 amino acids. The CDR3 coding sequence is TGTGCCAGCAGCGCCCGGCAGGCCAACACTGAAGCTTTCTTT. This gives the protein CASSARQANTEAFF.

The V gene is TRBV2, the J gene TRBJ1-2; D unresolved. The CDR3 loop spans 11 amino acids. Germline V lookup: CDR1 SNHLY, CDR2 FYNNEI. V was cut by 10 bases and J by 10 bases, with 16 bases left in between. CDR3 DNA: TGTGCCAACCCCGGTCGGGTGGACTACACCTTC. Protein sequence: CANPGRVDYTF. The whole variable domain, remainder taken from reference TRBV2 and TRBJ1-2, is EPEVTQTPSHQVTQMGQEVILRCVPISNHLYFYWYRQILGQKVEFLVSFYNNEISEKSEIFDDQFSVERPDGSNFTLKIRSTKLEDSAMYFCANPGRVDYTFGSGTRLTVV.

CDR3 DNA sequence: TGTGCCAGCAGTCCGCGCCCCCAACCGAGATATGGCTACACCTTC. It specifies CASSPRPQPRYGYTF. The rearrangement uses TRBV6-7 and TRBJ1-2, with no clear D. TRBV6-7 is recorded as an ORF, its role being uncertain. V gave up 5 bases and J gave up 5 bases, with 18 bases separating them. The CDR3 consists of 15 residues.

The V and J genes are TRBV6-5 and TRBJ1-5; TRBD1 is a possible D gene (6 bases). Germline V lookup: CDR1 MNHEY, CDR2 SVGAGI. The CDR3 has 15 residues. Trimming stripped 4 bases from V and 3 bases from J, with 13 bases between. The CDR3, as DNA: TGTGCCAGCAGTTGGGGCGTGGGGGCCAATCAGCCCCAGCATTTT. This encodes CASSWGVGANQPQHF.

J is TRBJ1-5 and V is TRBV10-3; the match to TRBD1 covers 8 bases. CDR1 and CDR2 from the germline V gene are ENHRY and SYGVKD. This CDR3 spans 15 amino acids. The ends lost 8 bases at V and 6 bases at J; junction bases unmatched: 12. Here the CDR3 DNA reads TGTGCCATCGGGGGAGGGGGACAGGAGGGTCAGCCCCAGCATTTT. Its protein is CAIGGGGQEGQPQHF.

The chain couples TRBV7-9 to TRBJ1-3, with D perhaps matching TRBD1 (5 bases). The V and J ends lost 3 bases and 2 bases respectively, with 8 bases between them. The length of the CDR3 is 14 residues. Germline V CDR1 and CDR2: SEHNR, FQNEAQ (reference sequence). Here the CDR3 reads CASSFDSPGNTIYF. CDR3 in DNA: TGTGCCAGCAGCTTCGACAGTCCTGGAAACACCATATATTTT.

The V call is TRBV9, the J call TRBJ1-1; D may be TRBD1 (5 bases). The V and J ends lost 1 base and 2 bases respectively, with 9 bases between them. Germline assignment: CDR1 SGDLS and CDR2 YYNGEE. This CDR3 spans 14 amino acids. CDR3 amino acids: CASSVQGSNTEAFF. The CDR3 DNA reads as TGTGCCAGCAGCGTACAGGGCTCTAACACTGAAGCTTTCTTT.

The J gene is TRBJ2-1, the V gene TRBV10-3; 8 bases line up with TRBD1. V shed 6 bases and J 8 bases; nucleotides not matched to a gene: 6. Germline assignment: CDR1 ENHRY and CDR2 SYGVKD. The CDR3 runs to 13 residues. For the CDR3, the DNA is TGTGCCATCAGAGGGACAGGACTGTATGAGCAGTTCTTC. Amino acid sequence: CAIRGTGLYEQFF.

This clone has only one observation. J is TRBJ2-3 and V is TRBV5-6; a weak D match, TRBD2 (5 bases). CDR3 length: 14 amino acids. Germline V lookup: CDR1 SGHDT, CDR2 YYEEEE. Deletions cut 1 base from V and 1 base from J, with 7 bases between. The CDR3 spells CASSLRGGTDTQYF. The CDR3 DNA is TGTGCCAGCAGCTTGCGGGGAGGCACAGATACGCAGTATTTT.

The CDR3: CASSQKRGGNGELFF. Here the CDR3 DNA reads TGTGCCAGCAGCCAAAAGCGGGGGGGCAACGGGGAGCTGTTTTTT. V usage is TRBV3-1 (or the pseudogene TRBV3-2) and J usage is TRBJ2-2, with 10 bases identical to TRBD2. V lost 2 bases and J lost 7; bases outside the gene matches: 4. CDR1 is LGHDT, CDR2 YNNKEL, per germline (reference sequence). The CDR3 loop spans 15 amino acids.

The chain carries TRBV7-8 and TRBJ1-2, with D tentatively TRBD1 (5 bases). Germline CDR1 SGHVS, CDR2 FQNEAQ. Deletions cut 6 bases from V and 5 bases from J, with 19 bases between. CDR3 size: 15 residues. The DNA for the CDR3 is TGTGCCAGCAGTCAACAAGGGGCAGGGCGGTATGGCTACACCTTC. Its translation is CASSQQGAGRYGYTF.

The V call is TRBV4-1, the J call TRBJ1-1; no definite D call. The germline gives CDR1 MGHRA, CDR2 YSYEKL. The V end lost 1 base, the J end lost 1 base, and 13 bases lay between the germline ends. The CDR3 is made up of 16 amino acids. CDR3 nucleotide sequence: TGCGCCAGCAGCCAAGTAGCGTGGTTGGCGAACACTGAAGCTTTCTTT. It is translated as CASSQVAWLANTEAFF.

The chain joins TRBV11-2 to TRBJ2-3; 10 nucleotides align to TRBD2. V lost 5 bases and J lost 5; bases outside the gene matches: 19. The CDR3 is 19 amino acids. CDR1 and CDR2 from the germline V gene are SGHAT and FQNNGV. The CDR3 loop is CASSPTVLAGAGTGDTQYF. The CDR3 bases are TGTGCCAGCAGCCCCACGGTCCTAGCGGGGGCCGGTACGGGAGATACGCAGTATTTT.

V is TRBV3-1 (or the pseudogene TRBV3-2) and J is TRBJ1-3, with 9 nucleotides matching TRBD1. The CDR3 is made up of 15 amino acids. The J segment lost 8 bases and the V segment lost 4 bases, leaving 9 bases of the junction unmatched. In germline, CDR1 is LGHDT, CDR2 YNNKEL (reference sequence). As DNA, the CDR3 is TGTGCCAGCAGCCCAGCTGGGACAGGGTGGGACACCATATATTTT. Its protein is CASSPAGTGWDTIYF.

The V and J genes are TRBV6-6 and TRBJ1-6, with D possibly matching TRBD1 (6 bases). This CDR3 contains 14 residues. V was cut by 4 bases and J by 10 bases, with 14 bases left in between. Germline assignment: CDR1 MNHNY and CDR2 SVGAGI (reference sequence). This chain's CDR3 is CASSFDTGWSPLHF. For the CDR3, the DNA is TGTGCCAGCAGTTTTGATACAGGGTGGTCACCCCTCCACTTT.

This clone was seen a handful of times. This chain connects TRBV6-5 to TRBJ2-1; TRBD2 matches 8 bases. The V and J ends lost 2 bases and 8 bases, in that order; junction bases with no gene match: 5. The CDR3 length is 14 residues. From germline, CDR1 is MNHEY and CDR2 SVGAGI. Written as DNA, the CDR3 is TGTGCCAGCAGTTACACGGGGGGGCCCTATGAGCAGTTCTTC. Protein sequence: CASSYTGGPYEQFF.

The rearrangement links TRBV3-1 (or the pseudogene TRBV3-2) to TRBJ2-1; 11 bases align to TRBD2. J lost 7 bases, V lost 5 bases, and 7 bases had no gene match. The germline V gene has CDR1 LGHDT and CDR2 YNNKEL (reference sequence). This CDR3 spans 15 amino acids. The CDR3 is CASSTPGTSGNEQFF. The CDR3, as DNA: TGTGCCAGCAGCACACCCGGGACTAGCGGAAATGAGCAGTTCTTC.

This clone was picked up one time. CDR3 coding DNA: TGTGCCAGCAGCTTAGACGGGGGTGGGAACACTGAAGCTTTCTTT. This encodes CASSLDGGGNTEAFF. This rearrangement joins TRBV13 to TRBJ1-1; tentatively, D is TRBD1 (5 bases). Trimming shortened V by 1 base and J by 1 base, and 10 bases separated the two germline ends. The germline V gene encodes CDR1 PRHDT and CDR2 FYEKMQ (reference sequence). This CDR3 region has 15 residues.

The CDR3 loop reads CASSPGGAQAKNIQYF. In nucleotides, the CDR3 is TGTGCCAGTAGCCCGGGGGGTGCCCAAGCCAAAAACATTCAGTACTTC. The chain has TRBV19 and TRBJ2-4; 7 bases are shared with TRBD2. The ends lost 6 bases at V and 0 bases at J; junction bases unmatched: 8. Germline-derived CDR1 and CDR2 are LNHDA and SQIVND (reference sequence). The CDR3 is 16 residues long.